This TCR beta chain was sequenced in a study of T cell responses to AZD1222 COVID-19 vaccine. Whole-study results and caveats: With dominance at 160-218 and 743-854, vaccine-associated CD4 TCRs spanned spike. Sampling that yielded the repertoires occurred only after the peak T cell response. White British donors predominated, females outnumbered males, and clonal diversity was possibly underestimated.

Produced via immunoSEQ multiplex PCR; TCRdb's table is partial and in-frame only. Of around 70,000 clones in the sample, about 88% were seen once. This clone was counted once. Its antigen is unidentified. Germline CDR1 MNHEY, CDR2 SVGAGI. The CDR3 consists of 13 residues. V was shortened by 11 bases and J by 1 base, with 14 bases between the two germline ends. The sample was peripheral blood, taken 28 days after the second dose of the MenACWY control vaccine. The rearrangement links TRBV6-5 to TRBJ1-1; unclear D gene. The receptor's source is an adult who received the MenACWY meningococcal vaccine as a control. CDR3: CASVGRANTEAFF. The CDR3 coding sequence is TGTGCCTCGGTAGGCAGAGCGAACACTGAAGCTTTCTTT.